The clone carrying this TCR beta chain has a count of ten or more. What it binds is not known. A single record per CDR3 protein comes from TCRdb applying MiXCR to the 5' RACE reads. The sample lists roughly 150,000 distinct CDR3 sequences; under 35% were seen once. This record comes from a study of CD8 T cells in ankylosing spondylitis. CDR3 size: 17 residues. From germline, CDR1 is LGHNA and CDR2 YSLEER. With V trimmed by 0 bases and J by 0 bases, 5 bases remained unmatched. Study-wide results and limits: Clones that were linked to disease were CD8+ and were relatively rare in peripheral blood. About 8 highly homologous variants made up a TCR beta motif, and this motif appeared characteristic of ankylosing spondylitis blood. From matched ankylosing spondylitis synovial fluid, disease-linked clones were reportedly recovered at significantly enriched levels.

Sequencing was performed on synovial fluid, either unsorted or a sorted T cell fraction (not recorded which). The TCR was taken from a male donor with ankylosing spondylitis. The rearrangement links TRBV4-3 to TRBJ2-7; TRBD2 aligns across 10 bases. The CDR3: CASSQEVLAGRSYEQYF. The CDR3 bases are TGCGCCAGCAGCCAAGAGGTACTAGCGGGACGCTCCTACGAGCAGTACTTC.